Given below is one T cell receptor beta chain in context. Its antigen is not known. This entry is derived from a study of identical twins. Healthy Caucasian donors formed the entire cohort. After template switching added a universal primer site, the resulting cDNA carried unique molecular identifiers. One entry per CDR3 protein, called by TCRdb with MiXCR from the 5' RACE reads. Altogether around 480,000 distinct CDR3 sequences are present, 14% being singletons, with the ten largest covering 0.95% to 1%. Study-wide results and caveats: In zero-insertion analyses, partial confounding could arise from invariant MAIT and iNKT cells. With abundant cord blood beta clonotypes, insertions were fewer; memory repertoires showed no such pattern.

A further study also used this sample, focusing on yellow fever vaccine responses in identical twins.

Sequenced material: CD4+ T cells sorted from blood. The sequence was collected from a woman younger than 35 in good health.

CDR3 sequence reads: CASSLDSDGGFF. In DNA form, the CDR3 reads TGTGCCAGCAGCTTAGATAGTGACGGTGGGTTCTTC. The V gene is TRBV7-2, the J gene TRBJ2-1; D is ambiguous. The CDR3 sequence is 12 residues long. Germline CDR1 SGHTA, CDR2 FQGNSA. V lost 1 base and J 15 bases, leaving 13 bases between the germline ends.